This T cell receptor (beta chain) comes out of a study of blood T cell repertoires in COVID-19. Study at large: T cells, B-cell-depleted T cells, or PBMCs supplied cDNA or gDNA.

How the authors handled the data: Nucleated cell number was recorded as an estimate derived from reference gene primer amplification. Only in-frame clones appear in the TCRdb table, and some are missing; sequencing was by immunoSEQ multiplex PCR. That table furnishes V, J and clone size, whereas the DNA furnished D and trimming. The sample has about 64,000 clones, around 83% seen once. Trimming left V 2 bases short and J 7 bases short, with 5 bases between. This CDR3 spans 11 amino acids. From germline, CDR1 is SGHDN and CDR2 FVKESK. The TCR was taken from a woman in her sixties or seventies with acute or convalescent COVID-19. The chain couples TRBV14 to TRBJ1-1; D uncertain. Sequences were obtained from peripheral blood. This CDR3 is CASSQFYEAFF. The CDR3 DNA sequence: TGTGCCAGCAGCCAATTCTATGAAGCTTTCTTT.